The 30 T cell receptor beta chains below come from one sample, sequenced in a study of identical twins (dated by TCRdb to 2016 to 2017). Library creation used 5' RACE. The instrument given in TCRdb is Illumina HiSeq 2000. Clones were called with MiXCR by TCRdb after fastp trimmed the public reads at Q25, and only in-frame beta chains were retained. Under each unique CDR3 protein, matching rows form one entry showing the most common genes and DNA. For this sample the table gives roughly 770,000 distinct CDR3 sequences, of which about 18% were detected only once. Jointly, the top ten make up about 12% of the sample. The data were also submitted as part of a second study, on T cells expressing NK-cell markers.

The source material was PBMCs. All receptors derive from a woman aged 18-29 years in good health.

The chain links TRBV20-1 to TRBJ1-2; 8 positions match TRBD1. CDR3 size: 14 residues. CDR1 DFQATT and CDR2 SNEGSKA come from the germline V gene (reference sequence). Trimming cost V 6 bases and J 5 bases; bases outside gene matches: 11. CDR3 sequence (DNA): TGCAGTGCACCCGGACAGGGTGGAACTTATGGCTACACCTTC. Translating it yields CSAPGQGGTYGYTF.

The chain recombines TRBV27 with TRBJ2-6; unclear D gene. V lost 1 base to trimming and J lost 0 bases, with 10 bases between them. Germline V lookup: CDR1 MNHEY, CDR2 SMNVEV (reference sequence). This CDR3 is 17 amino acids long. Written as DNA, the CDR3 is TGTGCCAGCAGTTTATTAGTCGGTAACTCTGGGGCCAACGTCCTGACTTTC. Protein product: CASSLLVGNSGANVLTF.

V usage is TRBV27 and J usage is TRBJ2-3, with a tentative D call TRBD1 (5 bases). The CDR3 length is 14 residues. The germline V gene has CDR1 MNHEY and CDR2 SMNVEV (reference sequence). V was cut by 9 bases and J by 3 bases, with 16 bases left in between. The CDR3 bases are TGTGCCAGTCAGTTTAGGGGCATGACAGATACGCAGTATTTT. Translated: CASQFRGMTDTQYF.

This chain uses TRBV10-2 with TRBJ1-1; TRBD1 is a possible D gene (5 bases). The CDR3 length is 11 residues. Germline loops: CDR1 WSHSY, CDR2 SAAADI. V lost 7 bases and J lost 9, with 12 bases in between. The CDR3 spells CASNKEGQAFF. CDR3 nucleotide sequence: TGCGCCAGCAATAAGGAGGGGCAAGCTTTCTTT.

This clonotype was observed a few times. The rearrangement uses TRBV12-3 or TRBV12-4 and TRBJ2-7; no clear D. Trimming stripped 3 bases from V and 5 bases from J, with 11 bases between. This CDR3 region has 13 residues. The CDR3 region has the DNA TGTGCCAGCAGTTTCCGGCTGGGGAACGAGCAGTACTTC. It encodes CASSFRLGNEQYF.

The V and J genes are TRBV4-1 and TRBJ1-1; 9 bases fit TRBD1. V trimming: 4 bases; J trimming: 3 bases; junction bases outside the gene matches: 6. This CDR3 contains 15 residues. Germline V CDR1 and CDR2: MGHRA, YSYEKL. The CDR3 DNA is TGCGCCAGCAGCCGCTTTGGGACAGGGTACACTGAAGCTTTCTTT. Translation: CASSRFGTGYTEAFF.

This clonotype was detected a few times. The chain carries TRBV7-2 and TRBJ1-2, with 7 bases that match TRBD1. Germline CDR1 SGHTA, CDR2 FQGNSA. Unmatched junction bases numbered 8, after V lost 8 bases and J lost 5 bases. The CDR3 extends over 13 amino acids. CDR3 amino acids: CASGLGQTYGYTF. The CDR3 nucleotides read TGTGCCAGCGGACTGGGACAGACGTATGGCTACACCTTC.

This clonotype came up a few times. For the CDR3, the DNA is TGTGCCAGCAGTTTGGGGCAGGGGGCGATCTACGAGCAGTACTTC. Protein sequence: CASSLGQGAIYEQYF. This chain connects TRBV28 to TRBJ2-7, with 8 bases lining up with TRBD1. From germline, CDR1 is MDHEN and CDR2 SYDVKM. After removal of 3 bases from V and 3 bases from J, the junction contained 7 bases not matched to a gene. The CDR3 covers 15 residues.

The J gene is TRBJ1-1, the V gene TRBV20-1; D is perhaps TRBD1 (5 bases). The CDR3 covers 14 residues. CDR1 DFQATT and CDR2 SNEGSKA come from the germline V gene (reference sequence). V was clipped by 3 bases and J by 4 bases, with 15 bases between them. The CDR3 coding sequence is TGCAGTGCTAGTTCGGTGGGGGGAAGCACTGAAGCTTTCTTT. As protein: CSASSVGGSTEAFF.

The rearrangement joins TRBV6-5 to TRBJ2-7; TRBD1 or TRBD2 may be the D gene (5 bases each). Trimming cost V 0 bases and J 11 bases, with 11 bases left between them. The CDR3 spans 12 residues. The germline gives CDR1 MNHEY, CDR2 SVGAGI. As DNA, the CDR3 is TGTGCCAGCAGTTACTCCCGGGACGGCGAGTACTTC. Amino acid sequence: CASSYSRDGEYF.

The rearrangement joins TRBV12-3 or TRBV12-4 to TRBJ1-2; possible D gene TRBD1, 5 bases. The CDR3 runs 15 residues. The V gene lost 6 bases and the J gene lost 7 bases, with 21 bases spanning the gap. This CDR3 is CASSSMNSRVGGYTF. The CDR3 DNA reads as TGTGCCAGCAGCTCCATGAACTCCAGGGTCGGTGGCTACACCTTC.

This clonotype has only a few counts. J is TRBJ2-1 and V is TRBV5-1; D gene uncertain. V gave up 1 base and J gave up 9 bases, with 8 bases separating them. Germline V CDR1 and CDR2: SGHRS, YFSETQ. This CDR3 spans 12 amino acids. CDR3 loop: CASSLPEGEQFF. In DNA form, the CDR3 reads TGCGCCAGCAGCTTGCCTGAAGGTGAGCAGTTCTTC.

This clonotype has a handful of counts. The chain is built from TRBV6-5 and TRBJ1-1, with 10 bases aligning to TRBD1. V trimming: 2 bases; J trimming: 7 bases; junction bases outside the gene matches: 13. Germline CDR1 reads MNHEY; CDR2 reads SVGAGI. The CDR3 totals 17 residues. CDR3 loop: CASSYTILWDRGFEAFF. The CDR3 coding sequence is TGTGCCAGCAGTTACACGATTTTATGGGACAGGGGTTTTGAAGCTTTCTTT.

V usage is TRBV5-1 and J usage is TRBJ2-7; TRBD2 matches 7 bases. The CDR3 runs 15 residues. Losses at the gene ends were 4 bases for V and 0 bases for J; bases not matched to a gene: 7. Germline values: CDR1 SGHRS, CDR2 YFSETQ. CDR3 loop: CASSDSLASSYEQYF. The CDR3 DNA is TGCGCCAGCAGCGATTCACTAGCGAGCTCCTACGAGCAGTACTTC.

This clonotype was seen only a few times. V gene TRBV7-9 combines with J gene TRBJ1-4; 7 nucleotides align to TRBD1. CDR1 and CDR2 from the germline V gene are SEHNR and FQNEAQ (reference sequence). The CDR3 consists of 15 residues. V dropped 2 bases and J dropped 5; count of bases not matched to a gene: 5. Here the CDR3 DNA reads TGTGCCAGCAGCTTAAGCCAGGGGGGAAATGAAAAACTGTTTTTT. This gives the protein CASSLSQGGNEKLFF.

V usage is TRBV4-2 and J usage is TRBJ2-2; D tentatively reads TRBD1 or TRBD2 (5 bases each). Germline-derived CDR1 and CDR2 are LGHNA and YNFKEQ. Deletions cut 4 bases from V and 0 bases from J, with 12 bases between. The CDR3 sequence is 16 residues long. DNA of the CDR3: TGTGCCAGCAGCCCCCTCGGGGCGGCGAACACCGGGGAGCTGTTTTTT. Amino acids: CASSPLGAANTGELFF.

J is TRBJ2-3 and V is TRBV7-9, with 10 bases fitting TRBD2. V shed 5 bases, J shed 6 bases, and the junction held 5 bases outside the gene matches. The CDR3 is 14 amino acids. The germline V gene encodes CDR1 SEHNR and CDR2 FQNEAQ (reference sequence). DNA for the CDR3: TGTGCCAGCAGCCTCCAGACTAGCGGGGATACGCAGTATTTT. Its translation is CASSLQTSGDTQYF. Full variable domain (rest looked up from reference TRBV7-9 and TRBJ2-3): DTGVSQNPRHKITKRGQNVTFRCDPISEHNRLYWYRQTLGQGPEFLTYFQNEAQLEKSRLLSDRFSAERPKGSFSTLEIQRTEQGDSAMYLCASSLQTSGDTQYFGPGTRLTVL.

In its sample, this clonotype was seen a few times. V gene TRBV4-1 combines with J gene TRBJ1-5, with D maybe TRBD1 (6 bases). The CDR3 is made up of 17 amino acids. Trimming shortened V by 4 bases and J by 0 bases, and 16 bases separated the two germline ends. Germline-derived CDR1 and CDR2 are MGHRA and YSYEKL. This CDR3 reads CASSRDRDTNSNQPQHF. The CDR3 DNA is TGCGCCAGCAGCCGCGACCGGGACACCAATAGCAATCAGCCCCAGCATTTT.

In this sample, this clonotype turned up a few times. J is TRBJ2-1 and V is TRBV6-5, with a tentative D call TRBD2 (6 bases). V gave up 0 bases and J gave up 5 bases, with 11 bases separating them. CDR3 length: 15 amino acids. Germline CDR1 and CDR2: MNHEY and SVGAGI. CDR3 nucleotide sequence: TGTGCCAGCAGTTACTCGTGGCGGGGCGACAATGAGCAGTTCTTC. Translated: CASSYSWRGDNEQFF.

This clonotype was detected only a few times. This chain uses TRBV4-1 with TRBJ2-7; tentative D call: TRBD2 (6 bases). Germline CDR1 MGHRA, CDR2 YSYEKL. This CDR3 has 15 residues. V was shortened by 3 bases and J by 3 bases, with 15 bases between the two germline ends. CDR3: CASSQTNGGIYEQYF. CDR3 nucleotides: TGCGCCAGCAGCCAGACGAACGGAGGGATCTACGAGCAGTACTTC.

This clonotype has only one observation. The chain employs TRBV11-2 and TRBJ2-3; TRBD2 matches at 11 bases. The CDR3 loop spans 16 amino acids. J gave up 2 bases and V 4 bases, and 5 bases lay outside the gene matches. Germline values: CDR1 SGHAT, CDR2 FQNNGV. DNA for the CDR3: TGTGCCAGCAGCTCACTAGCGGGGGCCCCCACAGATACGCAGTATTTT. Protein: CASSSLAGAPTDTQYF. The variable domain in full, with the rest retrieved from reference TRBV11-2 and TRBJ2-3, is EAGVAQSPRYKIIEKRQSVAFWCNPISGHATLYWYQQILGQGPKLLIQFQNNGVVDDSQLPKDRFSAERLKGVDSTLKIQPAKLEDSAVYLCASSSLAGAPTDTQYFGPGTRLTVL.

The chain employs TRBV12-3 or TRBV12-4 and TRBJ2-3; 10 bases fit TRBD2. Trimming took 0 bases from V and 3 from J; bases not matched to a gene: 12. The CDR3 consists of 19 residues. The CDR3 DNA is TGTGCCAGCAGTTTAGCGCTGGAGGAAGCGGGAGGGGGAACAGATACGCAGTATTTT. Translating it yields CASSLALEEAGGGTDTQYF.

The chain joins TRBV30 to TRBJ1-3; D unclear. The V and J ends lost 2 bases and 0 bases respectively, with 11 bases between them. Germline V gene data show CDR1 as GTSNPN and CDR2 as SVGIG (reference sequence). There are 15 residues in the CDR3. The CDR3 DNA is TGTGCCTGGAGTATTGGACGGAACTCTGGAAACACCATATATTTT. Translation gives CAWSIGRNSGNTIYF.

This chain links TRBV7-9 with TRBJ2-7; D could derive from TRBD1 or TRBD2 (5 bases each). The germline V gene has CDR1 SEHNR and CDR2 FQNEAQ (reference sequence). V lost 1 base and J lost 4, with 14 bases in between. The CDR3 consists of 15 residues. The CDR3 nucleotides read TGTGCCAGCAGCTTAGGCAGGGACGGGCTGTACGAGCAGTACTTC. It encodes CASSLGRDGLYEQYF.

This rearrangement joins TRBV5-1 to TRBJ2-2, with D perhaps TRBD1 or TRBD2 (5 bases each). The CDR3 is 17 residues long. V lost 3 bases, J lost 5 bases, and 20 bases lay in between. From germline, CDR1 is SGHRS and CDR2 YFSETQ. The CDR3 protein is CASSSSPPPRATGELFF. CDR3 nucleotides: TGCGCCAGCAGCTCTAGCCCGCCGCCCAGGGCAACCGGGGAGCTGTTTTTT.

The chain joins TRBV10-3 to TRBJ2-3, with TRBD2 identical over 9 bases. This CDR3 has 15 amino acids. Germline V lookup: CDR1 ENHRY, CDR2 SYGVKD. Unmatched junction bases numbered 2, after V lost 2 bases and J lost 2 bases. CDR3 sequence: CAISEVAGATDTQYF. The CDR3 DNA is TGTGCCATCAGTGAGGTAGCGGGAGCCACAGATACGCAGTATTTT.

This clonotype was recorded at least ten times. The chain employs TRBV5-1 and TRBJ2-2, with 7 bases aligning to TRBD1. CDR1 and CDR2 (germline): SGHRS, YFSETQ. The V segment lost 1 base and the J segment 3 bases; nucleotides outside the gene matches: 3. This CDR3 is 15 amino acids long. The CDR3 loop is CASSLMTGHTGELFF. The CDR3 DNA is TGCGCCAGCAGCTTGATGACAGGGCACACCGGGGAGCTGTTTTTT. Based on the CDR3 plus reference TRBV5-1 and TRBJ2-2, the full variable domain is KAGVTQTPRYLIKTRGQQVTLSCSPISGHRSVSWYQQTPGQGLQFLFEYFSETQRNKGNFPGRFSGRQFSNSRSEMNVSTLELGDSALYLCASSLMTGHTGELFFGEGSRLTVL.

This clonotype was counted between two and nine times. V and J are TRBV6-5 and TRBJ2-1; 13 nucleotides align to TRBD2. Trimming removed 4 bases from V and 7 bases from J; junction bases left unmatched: 4. The germline V gene encodes CDR1 MNHEY and CDR2 SVGAGI. The CDR3 contains 15 residues. The chain's CDR3 is CASSFGTSGVNEQFF. CDR3 bases: TGTGCCAGCAGTTTCGGGACTAGCGGGGTAAATGAGCAGTTCTTC.

Ten or more counts support this clonotype. Sequence at one end of the junction differs from germline and may be a read error. V gene TRBV5-1 combines with J gene TRBJ2-7, with D perhaps TRBD1 or TRBD2 (5 bases each). This CDR3 contains 12 residues. Germline CDR1 is SGHRS and CDR2 is YFSETQ. The CDR3 loop is CASSLEGREQYF. CDR3 bases: TGTGCCAGCAGCCTAGAGGGACGCGAGCAGTACTTC.

There are a few counts of this clonotype. The V call is TRBV11-3, the J call TRBJ2-3; 8 nucleotides align to TRBD1. The J segment lost 6 bases and the V segment lost 5 bases, leaving 7 bases of the junction unmatched. CDR1 SGHNT and CDR2 YENEEA come from the germline V gene. The CDR3 covers 14 residues. In DNA, the CDR3 is TGTGCCAGCAGCCACCGGACAGGGTCTGATACGCAGTATTTT. It encodes CASSHRTGSDTQYF.